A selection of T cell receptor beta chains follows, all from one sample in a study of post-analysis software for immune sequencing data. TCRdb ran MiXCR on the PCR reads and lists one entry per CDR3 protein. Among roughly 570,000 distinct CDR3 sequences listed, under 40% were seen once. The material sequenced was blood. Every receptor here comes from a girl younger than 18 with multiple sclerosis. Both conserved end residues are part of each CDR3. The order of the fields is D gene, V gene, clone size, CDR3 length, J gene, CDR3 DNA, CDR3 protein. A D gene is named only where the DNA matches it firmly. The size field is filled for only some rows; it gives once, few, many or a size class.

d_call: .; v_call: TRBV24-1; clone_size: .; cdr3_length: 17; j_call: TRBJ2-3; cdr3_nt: TGTGCCACCAGTGAGGCCGCGGGTGGACAGCGGGGTGATACGCAGTATTTT; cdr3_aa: CATSEAAGGQRGDTQYF
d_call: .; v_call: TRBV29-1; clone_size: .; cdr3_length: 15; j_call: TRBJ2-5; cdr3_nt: TGCAGCGTTGAAGTTTCAGGGACGTCGTTTGGGACCCAGTACTTC; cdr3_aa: CSVEVSGTSFGTQYF
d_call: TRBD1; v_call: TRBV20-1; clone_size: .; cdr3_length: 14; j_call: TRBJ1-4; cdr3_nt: TGCAGTGCCGTCCCGGGACAGGGAGGGGAAAAACTGTTTTTT; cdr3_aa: CSAVPGQGGEKLFF
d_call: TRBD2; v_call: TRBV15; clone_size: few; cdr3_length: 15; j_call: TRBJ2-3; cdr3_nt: TGTGCCACCAGCAGTTTGACTAGCGGGACAGATACGCAGTATTTT; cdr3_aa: CATSSLTSGTDTQYF
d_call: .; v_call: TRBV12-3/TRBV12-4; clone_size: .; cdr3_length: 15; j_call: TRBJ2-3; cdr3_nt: TGTGCCAGCAGTCTCCGAGGCCCCACCACAGATACGCAGTATTTT; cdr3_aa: CASSLRGPTTDTQYF
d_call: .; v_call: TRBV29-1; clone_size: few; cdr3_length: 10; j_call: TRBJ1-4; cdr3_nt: TGCACCCCCGGAGAGGAAAAACTGTTTTTT; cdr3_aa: CTPGEEKLFF
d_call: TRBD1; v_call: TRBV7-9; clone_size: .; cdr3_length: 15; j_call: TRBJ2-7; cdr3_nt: TGTGCCAGCAGCTTAGACGGGACAGACCGCCACGAGCAGTACTTC; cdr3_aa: CASSLDGTDRHEQYF
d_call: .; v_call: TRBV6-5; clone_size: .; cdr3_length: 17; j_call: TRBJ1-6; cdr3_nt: TGTGCCAGCAGTTTACAGGGCAGAAGCTCCTATAATTCACCCCTCCACTTT; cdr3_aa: CASSLQGRSSYNSPLHF
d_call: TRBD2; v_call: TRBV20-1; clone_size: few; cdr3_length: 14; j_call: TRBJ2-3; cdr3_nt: TGCAGTGCAAGCGGACTAGCGGGTGCAGATACGCAGTATTTT; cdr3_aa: CSASGLAGADTQYF
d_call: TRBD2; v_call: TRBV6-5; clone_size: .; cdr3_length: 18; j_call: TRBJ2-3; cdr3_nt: TGTGCCAGCAGTTACCTAGCGGCCCTTCCCGGGGGCACAGATACGCAGTATTTT; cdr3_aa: CASSYLAALPGGTDTQYF
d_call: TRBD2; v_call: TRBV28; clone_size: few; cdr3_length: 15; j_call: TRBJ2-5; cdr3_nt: TGTGCCAGCACATTCGGCGGGGGACTCCAAGAGACCCAGTACTTC; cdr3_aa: CASTFGGGLQETQYF
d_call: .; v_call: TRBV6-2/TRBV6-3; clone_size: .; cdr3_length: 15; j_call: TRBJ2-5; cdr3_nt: TGTGCCAGCAGTTATCCTAGCCAGGGCCAAGAGACCCAGTACTTC; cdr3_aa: CASSYPSQGQETQYF
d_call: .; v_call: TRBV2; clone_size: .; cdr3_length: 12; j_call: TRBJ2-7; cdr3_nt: TGTGCCAGCAGGAGTTTATCCTACGAGCAGTACTTC; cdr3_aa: CASRSLSYEQYF
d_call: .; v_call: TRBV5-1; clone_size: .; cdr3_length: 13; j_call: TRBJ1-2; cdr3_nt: TGCGCCAGCAGCCGCGATATGGGGCAGCTCTACACCTTC; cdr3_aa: CASSRDMGQLYTF
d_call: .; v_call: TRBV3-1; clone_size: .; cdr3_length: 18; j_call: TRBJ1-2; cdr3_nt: TGTGCCAGCAGCGCAAAACGGGTCAGTGGGAGCTCGGCCTATGGCTACACCTTC; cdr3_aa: CASSAKRVSGSSAYGYTF
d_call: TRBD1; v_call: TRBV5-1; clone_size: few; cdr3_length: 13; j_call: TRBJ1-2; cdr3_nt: TGCGCCACCTCCGGGACAGGGGATGATGGCTACACCTTC; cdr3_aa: CATSGTGDDGYTF
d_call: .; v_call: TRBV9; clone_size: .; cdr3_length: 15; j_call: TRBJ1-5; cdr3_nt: TGTGCCAGCACCCGGGATGGGGGGTGGGATCAGCCCCAGCATTTT; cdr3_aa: CASTRDGGWDQPQHF
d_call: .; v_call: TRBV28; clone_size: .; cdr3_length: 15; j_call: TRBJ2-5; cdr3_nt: TGTGCCAGCAGCCTTGCTGAGGGCGACCAAGAGACCCAGTACTTC; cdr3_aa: CASSLAEGDQETQYF
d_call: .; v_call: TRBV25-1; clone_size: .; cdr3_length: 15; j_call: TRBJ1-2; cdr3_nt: TGTGCCAGCAGTGACCCTCGACAGGTCAACTATGGCTACACCTTC; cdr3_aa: CASSDPRQVNYGYTF
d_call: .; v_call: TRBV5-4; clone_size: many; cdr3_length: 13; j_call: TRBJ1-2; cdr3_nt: TGTGCCAGCAGCTTGGAGGCCGGCTATGGCTACACCTTC; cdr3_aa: CASSLEAGYGYTF
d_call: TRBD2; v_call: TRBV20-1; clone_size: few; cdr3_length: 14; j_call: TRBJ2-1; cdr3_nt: TGCAGTGCTAGGGGGGGGTCTCGTCTCGAGGAGCAGTTCTTC; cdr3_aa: CSARGGSRLEEQFF
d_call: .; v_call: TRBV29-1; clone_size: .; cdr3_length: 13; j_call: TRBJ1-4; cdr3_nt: TGCAGCGTTTCCAAGGGGGTGAGGGAAAAACTGTTTTTT; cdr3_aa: CSVSKGVREKLFF
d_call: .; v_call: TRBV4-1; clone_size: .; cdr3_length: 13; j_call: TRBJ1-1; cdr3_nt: TGCGCCAGCTCCGACCGCATGAACACTGAAGCTTTCTTT; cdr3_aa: CASSDRMNTEAFF
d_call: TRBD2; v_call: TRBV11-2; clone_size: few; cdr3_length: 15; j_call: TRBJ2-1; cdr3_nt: TGTGCCAGCAGCTTAGGAGCGGGGGGGAACAATGAGCAGTTCTTC; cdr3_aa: CASSLGAGGNNEQFF
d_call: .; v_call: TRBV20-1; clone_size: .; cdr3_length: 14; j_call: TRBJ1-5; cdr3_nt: TGCAGTGCTAGCCAGACAGGTCTCAATCAGCCCCAGCATTTT; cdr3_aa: CSASQTGLNQPQHF
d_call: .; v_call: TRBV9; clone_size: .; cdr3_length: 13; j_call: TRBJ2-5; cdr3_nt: TGTGCCAGCAGCCCCGAGACCCAAGAGACCCGGTACTTC; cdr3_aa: CASSPETQETRYF
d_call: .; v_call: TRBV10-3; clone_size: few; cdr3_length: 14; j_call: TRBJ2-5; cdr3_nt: TGTGCCATCAGTGAGTGGCAGCAGAGAGAGACCCAGTACTTC; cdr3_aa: CAISEWQQRETQYF
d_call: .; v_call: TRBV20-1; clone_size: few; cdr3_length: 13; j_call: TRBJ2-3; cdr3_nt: TGCAGTGCTAGCGCGACCGCAACAGATACGCAGTATTTT; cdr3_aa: CSASATATDTQYF
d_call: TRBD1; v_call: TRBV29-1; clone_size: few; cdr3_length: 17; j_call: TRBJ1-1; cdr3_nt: TGCAGCGCGCACAAGACAGGGGCATTATGGATGAACACTGAAGCTTTCTTT; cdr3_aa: CSAHKTGALWMNTEAFF
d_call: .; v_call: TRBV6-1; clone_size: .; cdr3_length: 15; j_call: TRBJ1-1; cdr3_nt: TGTGCCAGCAGACAGACAGCCCCACTCAACACTGAAGCTTTCTTT; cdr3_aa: CASRQTAPLNTEAFF
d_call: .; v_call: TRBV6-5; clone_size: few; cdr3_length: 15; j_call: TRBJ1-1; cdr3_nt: TGTGCCAGCAGCCTACAAACAGGGCAGAACACTGAAGCTTTCTTT; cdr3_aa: CASSLQTGQNTEAFF
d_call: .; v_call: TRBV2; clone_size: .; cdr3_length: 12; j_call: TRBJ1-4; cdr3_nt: TGTGCCAGCAGTATAGCACGAGAGGGACTGTTTTTT; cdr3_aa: CASSIAREGLFF
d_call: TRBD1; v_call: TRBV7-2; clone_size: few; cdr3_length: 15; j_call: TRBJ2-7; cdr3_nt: TGTGCCAGCAGCTTAGGGGGGACAGGGGGAGAGGCGCAGTACTTC; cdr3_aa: CASSLGGTGGEAQYF
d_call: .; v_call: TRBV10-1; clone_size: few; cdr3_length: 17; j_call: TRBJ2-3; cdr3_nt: TGCGCCAGCAGTGCAAGTCCGGGAGCAATTAGCACAGATACGCAGTATTTT; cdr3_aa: CASSASPGAISTDTQYF
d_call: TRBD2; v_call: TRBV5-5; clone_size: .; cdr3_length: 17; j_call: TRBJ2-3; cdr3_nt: TGTGCCAGCAGCTCGGAAATTAGCGGGGGGGCTCCAGATACGCAGTATTTT; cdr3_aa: CASSSEISGGAPDTQYF
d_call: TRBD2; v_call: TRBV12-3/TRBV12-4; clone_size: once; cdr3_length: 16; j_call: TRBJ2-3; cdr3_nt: TGTGCCAGCAGTTTGGGACTAGTCGGGGGCACAGATACGCAGTATTTT; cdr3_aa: CASSLGLVGGTDTQYF
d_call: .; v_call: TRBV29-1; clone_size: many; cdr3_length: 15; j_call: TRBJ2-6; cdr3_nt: TGCAGCGTTGAAGATCTGTCCTCTGGGGCCAACGTCCTGACTTTC; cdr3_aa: CSVEDLSSGANVLTF